What follows are 31 T cell receptor beta chains derived from one specimen sequenced in a study of CD8 T cells in ankylosing spondylitis (dated 2017 in TCRdb). Results the study describes overall, beyond this receptor: Blood from ankylosing spondylitis patients appeared to be characterized by a TCR beta motif composed of under 10 highly homologous amino acid variants.

The library relied on 5' RACE. The reads were generated on an Illumina HiSeq 2500. Using fastp at Q25 and MiXCR, TCRdb reprocessed the public reads and kept productive beta chains. Duplicate CDR3 protein sequences are folded into a single record with the most common DNA and genes. For this sample there are about 210,000 distinct CDR3 sequences; about 6.7% appear just once. The ten largest clones add up to 12% to 15% of the sample. These receptors lack a known antigen. The sample comprised blood, either unsorted or a sorted T cell fraction (not recorded which). The source of these receptors is a male donor with ankylosing spondylitis.

This clonotype has ten or more counts. The rearrangement joins TRBV5-1 to TRBJ2-5; possibly TRBD2 for D (6 bases). The CDR3 covers 15 residues. Trimming cost V 3 bases and J 0 bases, with 12 bases left between them. Germline CDR1 SGHRS, CDR2 YFSETQ. This chain's CDR3 is CASSSRDSHQETQYF. The CDR3 nucleotides are TGCGCCAGCAGCTCCCGGGACTCACACCAAGAGACCCAGTACTTC.

This chain links TRBV9 with TRBJ2-1; maybe TRBD2 (6 bases). The CDR3 sequence is 15 residues long. V was trimmed by 2 bases and J by 8 bases, leaving 17 bases between them. CDR1 SGDLS and CDR2 YYNGEE come from the germline V gene. The CDR3 DNA sequence: TGTGCCAGCAGCGTGGGCGTTGCGGGGTGGGATGAGCAGTTCTTC. It specifies CASSVGVAGWDEQFF.

In its sample, this clonotype was seen many times. V gene TRBV11-1 combines with J gene TRBJ1-4; 8 positions agree with TRBD1. The length of the CDR3 is 13 residues. CDR1 is SGHAT, CDR2 FQDESV, per germline (reference sequence). The J segment lost 8 bases and the V segment lost 4 bases, leaving 3 bases of the junction unmatched. The CDR3 coding sequence is TGTGCCAGCAGCTCGGGACAGGACGAAAAACTGTTTTTT. It translates to CASSSGQDEKLFF.

This clonotype came up many times. The chain links TRBV20-1 to TRBJ2-1, with TRBD2 matching over 10 bases. Germline V gene data show CDR1 as DFQATT and CDR2 as SNEGSKA (reference sequence). Germline trimming cut 3 bases from V and 5 bases from J; bases unmatched to any gene: 7. CDR3 length equals 15 residues. CDR3 residues: CSARLSGGEHNEQFF. The CDR3 DNA sequence: TGCAGTGCTAGGCTCAGCGGGGGGGAACACAATGAGCAGTTCTTC.

This clonotype showed up many times. This sequence joins TRBV2 and TRBJ2-3; TRBD2 matches at 13 bases. The CDR3 covers 15 residues. Trimming removed 8 bases from V and 5 bases from J; junction bases left unmatched: 7. The germline V gene encodes CDR1 SNHLY and CDR2 FYNNEI. The CDR3 sequence is CASGGTSGIKDTQYF. The CDR3 DNA is TGTGCCAGCGGGGGGACTAGCGGGATTAAAGATACGCAGTATTTT.

For the CDR3, the DNA is TGTGCCATCTCGGACAGGGCGAACACCGGGGAGCTGTTTTTT. Translated, it gives CAISDRANTGELFF. The rearrangement joins TRBV7-2 to TRBJ2-2, with 8 bases matching TRBD1. Germline V lookup: CDR1 SGHTA, CDR2 FQGNSA. The CDR3 spans 14 residues. Trimming took 10 bases from V and 0 from J; bases not matched to a gene: 4. The whole variable domain, filled in from reference TRBV7-2 and TRBJ2-2, reads GAGVSQSPSNKVTEKGKDVELRCDPISGHTALYWYRQSLGQGLEFLIYFQGNSAPDKSGLPSDRFSAERTGGSVSTLTIQRTQQEDSAVYLCAISDRANTGELFFGEGSRLTVL.

The rearrangement joins TRBV19 to TRBJ2-1; D unclear. The germline CDR1 and CDR2 sequences are LNHDA and SQIVND (reference sequence). Trimming stripped 3 bases from V and 5 bases from J, with 8 bases between. CDR3 length: 13 amino acids. CDR3 sequence: CASSIGRNNEQFF. The CDR3 coding sequence is TGTGCCAGTAGTATCGGGCGGAACAATGAGCAGTTCTTC.

The chain links TRBV13 to TRBJ2-1; 8 bases are shared with TRBD1. This CDR3 has 15 residues. V trimming: 4 bases; J trimming: 3 bases; junction bases outside the gene matches: 5. Germline V gives CDR1 PRHDT, CDR2 FYEKMQ (reference sequence). CDR3 in amino acids: CASSYEGTGYNEQFF. Written as DNA, the CDR3 is TGTGCCAGCAGCTACGAAGGGACAGGCTACAATGAGCAGTTCTTC.

The table lists this clonotype with many counts. This chain connects TRBV7-6 to TRBJ1-1; 8 nucleotides match TRBD1. CDR3 length: 16 amino acids. V was clipped by 1 base and J by 2 bases; unmatched bases: 6. Germline lookup yields CDR1 SGHVS and CDR2 FNYEAQ. In DNA form, the CDR3 reads TGTGCCAGCAGCTTAGATGGGGACAGGCTCAACACTGAAGCTTTCTTT. Its translation is CASSLDGDRLNTEAFF.

This clonotype was picked up many times. The gene calls are TRBV29-1 and TRBJ2-3, with D uncertain. The V gene lost 8 bases and the J gene lost 8 bases, with 14 bases spanning the gap. Germline CDR1 SQVTM, CDR2 ANQGSEA. The CDR3 runs to 11 residues. CDR3 nucleotide sequence: TGCAGCCACGTAAGAAGGGCTACGCAGTATTTT. This sequence encodes CSHVRRATQYF.

This clonotype was seen at least ten times. The chain carries TRBV4-1 and TRBJ2-7; no clear D. The CDR3 contains 13 residues. Trimming cost V 2 bases and J 12 bases, with 17 bases left between them. Germline assignment: CDR1 MGHRA and CDR2 YSYEKL. CDR3 in amino acids: CASSQQEGEWGYF. The CDR3 region has the DNA TGCGCCAGCAGCCAACAAGAAGGAGAGTGGGGGTACTTC.

This clonotype has at least ten counts. The chain recombines TRBV2 with TRBJ1-6, with TRBD1 identical over 9 bases. Germline values: CDR1 SNHLY, CDR2 FYNNEI. Trimming took 10 bases from V and 7 from J; bases not matched to a gene: 5. CDR3 size: 13 residues. CDR3 sequence: CANTGGRNSPLHF. CDR3 DNA: TGTGCCAATACAGGGGGCCGCAATTCACCCCTCCACTTT.

This clonotype was seen ten or more times. V and J are TRBV15 and TRBJ1-3; no clear D gene. This CDR3 has 15 residues. Germline CDR1 is LNHNV and CDR2 is YYDKDF (reference sequence). Trimming pared 0 bases from V and 0 bases from J, leaving 6 bases between. CDR3 in DNA: TGTGCCACCAGCAGAGATATGTCCTCTGGAAACACCATATATTTT. This encodes CATSRDMSSGNTIYF.

This clonotype was counted at least ten times. The chain combines TRBV9 with TRBJ2-1; D call uncertain. Germline V CDR1 and CDR2: SGDLS, YYNGEE. This CDR3 has 13 amino acids. Deletions cut 3 bases from V and 10 bases from J, with 14 bases between. The CDR3 sequence is CASSAFGFGEQFF. The CDR3 DNA is TGTGCCAGCAGCGCCTTCGGATTCGGGGAGCAGTTCTTC.

This clonotype was detected ten times or more. The CDR3 nucleotides read TGTGCCAGCACTACGGACAGACAAGCGACATATCAGCCCCAGCATTTT. It is translated as CASTTDRQATYQPQHF. The J gene is TRBJ1-5, the V gene TRBV19, with D possibly matching TRBD1 (6 bases). This CDR3 spans 16 amino acids. Trimming cost V 9 bases and J 5 bases, with 23 bases left between them. From germline, CDR1 is LNHDA and CDR2 SQIVND (reference sequence).

This clonotype occurred many times. This sequence joins TRBV13 and TRBJ2-5; 7 bases align to TRBD1. From germline, CDR1 is PRHDT and CDR2 FYEKMQ (reference sequence). The V and J ends lost 6 bases and 1 base, in that order; junction bases with no gene match: 11. The CDR3 is 16 residues long. The CDR3 DNA reads as TGTGCCAGCAGACCTAACAGGGGATGGGGCCAAGAGACCCAGTACTTC. Translating gives CASRPNRGWGQETQYF.

This clonotype was recorded a few times. The V and J genes are TRBV4-1 and TRBJ2-7, with D maybe TRBD2 (5 bases). The CDR3 totals 13 residues. V dropped 4 bases and J dropped 7 bases, with 14 bases sitting between them. In germline, CDR1 is MGHRA, CDR2 YSYEKL. CDR3 protein: CASSPRTVGEQYF. The CDR3 bases are TGCGCCAGCAGCCCCCGGACTGTGGGGGAGCAGTACTTC.

This chain joins TRBV18 and TRBJ2-3; D is uncertain. V lost 0 bases, J lost 0 bases, and 7 bases lay in between. Germline lookup yields CDR1 KGHSH and CDR2 LQKENI. This CDR3 has 15 amino acids. The CDR3 DNA follows: TGTGCCAGCTCACCACCCATTTCTAGCACAGATACGCAGTATTTT. This translates into CASSPPISSTDTQYF.

This clonotype was found many times. The gene calls are TRBV20-1 and TRBJ2-5; D unclear. V lost 1 base, J lost 4 bases, and 7 bases lay in between. From germline, CDR1 is DFQATT and CDR2 SNEGSKA (reference sequence). This CDR3 comprises 12 residues. The CDR3 DNA is TGCAGTGCTAGAGTGAGGAGAGAGACCCAGTACTTC. Translated: CSARVRRETQYF.

In this sample, this clonotype turned up many times. J is TRBJ2-7 and V is TRBV27, with D perhaps given as TRBD1 or TRBD2 (5 bases each). Germline lookup yields CDR1 MNHEY and CDR2 SMNVEV (reference sequence). With 4 bases removed from V and 6 bases from J, the gap between germline ends came to 7 bases. CDR3 length: 11 amino acids. CDR3 nucleotides: TGTGCCAGCAGTTCGGGGCTCGAGCAGTACTTC. Translated, it gives CASSSGLEQYF.

This clonotype was seen repeatedly, ten times or more. The chain carries TRBV6-5 and TRBJ2-1; a weak D match, TRBD1 (5 bases). Germline V gene sequence: CDR1 MNHEY, CDR2 SVGAGI. V lost 2 bases and J lost 7, with 12 bases in between. The CDR3 is 14 residues long. CDR3 sequence reads: CASSYRQGRNEQFF. The CDR3 DNA is TGTGCCAGCAGTTACCGTCAGGGAAGGAATGAGCAGTTCTTC.

The chain links TRBV10-3 to TRBJ2-3; the match to TRBD2 covers 11 bases. The CDR3 covers 16 residues. Germline-derived CDR1 and CDR2 are ENHRY and SYGVKD. V dropped 2 bases and J dropped 4; count of bases not matched to a gene: 5. The DNA for the CDR3 is TGTGCCATCAGTGAGGGTAGCGGGGGGGCCTCAGATACGCAGTATTTT. Translated, it gives CAISEGSGGASDTQYF.

This clonotype was recorded at least ten times. A much larger clone differs from this one at a single base, so this may be a read error. This rearrangement joins TRBV9 to TRBJ2-1; no clear D gene. CDR1 is SGDLS and CDR2 is YYNGEE in the germline V gene. Deletions cut 0 bases from V and 4 bases from J, with 2 bases between. The CDR3 is 12 residues long. CDR3 loop: CASSVGYNEQFF. In DNA, the CDR3 is TGTGCCAGCAGCGTAGGATACAATGAGCAGTTCTTC.

This clonotype was counted ten times or more. This chain uses TRBV10-2 with TRBJ2-1; D call uncertain. CDR1 WSHSY and CDR2 SAAADI come from the germline V gene. The CDR3 runs to 13 residues. The V gene lost 3 bases and the J gene lost 5 bases, with 8 bases spanning the gap. CDR3 region: CASSEGLHNEQFF. The CDR3 DNA reads as TGCGCCAGCAGTGAAGGTCTCCACAATGAGCAGTTCTTC.

This clonotype was seen many times. The chain uses TRBV2 and TRBJ2-2, with D maybe TRBD1 (6 bases). Per the germline V gene, CDR1 is SNHLY and CDR2 is FYNNEI. The V gene lost 10 bases and the J gene lost 6 bases, with 9 bases spanning the gap. The length of the CDR3 is 11 residues. CDR3 in DNA: TGTGCCACAAACAGGGCCGGGGAGCTGTTTTTT. Its translation: CATNRAGELFF.

This clonotype was recorded many times. This rearrangement joins TRBV9 to TRBJ1-1; no firm D call. This CDR3 region has 14 residues. Germline V gene lookup returns CDR1 SGDLS and CDR2 YYNGEE. The V and J ends lost 2 bases and 1 base respectively, with 9 bases between them. As DNA, the CDR3 is TGTGCCAGCAGCGTGCTGACAAGGAACACTGAAGCTTTCTTT. Translation: CASSVLTRNTEAFF.

The CDR3 region is CASSQAVSNQPQHF. DNA for the CDR3: TGTGCCAGTAGTCAAGCTGTTAGCAATCAGCCCCAGCATTTT. The V and J genes are TRBV19 and TRBJ1-5; unclear D gene. Trimming removed 5 bases at V and 0 bases at J, with 8 bases between. The germline gives CDR1 LNHDA, CDR2 SQIVND (reference sequence). The CDR3 spans 14 residues.

About this clonotype: A read error is possible here, since a much larger clone lies one base away. The CDR3 region is CASSQERETDYGYTF. DNA of the CDR3: TGCGCCAGCAGCCAAGAAAGGGAAACCGACTATGGCTACACCTTC. The gene calls are TRBV4-3 and TRBJ1-2; D remains unclear. CDR3 length: 15 amino acids. V shed 0 bases and J shed 3 bases, with 11 bases lying between them. The germline V gene encodes CDR1 LGHNA and CDR2 YSLEER.

This clonotype appeared a few times. The chain joins TRBV11-1 to TRBJ2-1; the match to TRBD2 covers 11 bases. Germline assignment: CDR1 SGHAT and CDR2 FQDESV (reference sequence). V was pared by 2 bases and J by 3 bases, with 9 bases of the junction left unmatched. This CDR3 comprises 18 residues. The CDR3: CASSLFPGTSGIYNEQFF. In DNA form, the CDR3 reads TGTGCCAGCAGCTTATTTCCCGGGACTAGCGGCATCTACAATGAGCAGTTCTTC.

This clonotype was seen ten or more times. The chain employs TRBV10-3 and TRBJ1-3, with a possible D match to TRBD1 (5 bases). V was pared by 4 bases and J by 4 bases, with 17 bases between. CDR1 is ENHRY, CDR2 SYGVKD, per germline. The CDR3 loop spans 16 amino acids. CDR3 DNA: TGTGCCATCAGTGTGTGGGACCTAATCGGAGGAAACACCATATATTTT. The encoded protein is CAISVWDLIGGNTIYF.

The CDR3 protein is CASRPGGAGTEAFF. The CDR3 region has the DNA TGTGCAAGTCGCCCAGGGGGCGCGGGCACTGAAGCTTTCTTT. The V call is TRBV12-2, the J call TRBJ1-1; the table's TRBD1 call for D was not verified on the DNA. TRBV12-2 is recorded as a pseudogene. The length of the CDR3 is 14 residues.